These 27 T cell receptor beta chains were all obtained from the same sample, sequenced in a study of long-term antiretroviral therapy in people with HIV. Sequencing relied on immunoSEQ assay v3.0, run at survey level. Here immunoSEQ multiplex PCR was the method, and the copy in TCRdb shows in-frame clones only, minus some. The sample lists about 22,000 clones, approximately 80% occurring once. This specimen consisted of unsorted PBMCs, obtained 0.1 years before starting antiretroviral therapy. These receptors were obtained from a man between 18 and 35 years old with HIV.

This clone occurred a few times. The rearrangement joins TRBV6-5 to TRBJ1-2; TRBD1 might be the D (5 bases). This CDR3 has 13 amino acids. Germline CDR1 MNHEY, CDR2 SVGAGI. The V and J ends lost 9 bases and 7 bases respectively, with 18 bases between them. The CDR3 nucleotides read TGTGCCAGTACCCCACAAGGGGCCGCTGGCTACACCTTC. Residues: CASTPQGAAGYTF.

V usage is TRBV5-1 and J usage is TRBJ1-4; D is perhaps TRBD1 (5 bases). V lost 0 bases, J lost 0 bases, and 15 bases lay in between. CDR3 size: 18 residues. Germline CDR1 is SGHRS and CDR2 is YFSETQ. CDR3 nucleotides: TGCGCCAGCAGCTTGGTGACGGGGGGAGCCGCAACTAATGAAAAACTGTTTTTT. Amino acid sequence: CASSLVTGGAATNEKLFF.

J is TRBJ1-1 and V is TRBV18; D not resolved. Trimming cost V 5 bases and J 5 bases, with 9 bases left between them. The CDR3 is made up of 12 amino acids. Germline V CDR1 and CDR2: KGHSH, LQKENI. The CDR3 DNA reads as TGTGCCAGCTCAAGAGGTCTGACTGAAGCTTTCTTT. This gives the protein CASSRGLTEAFF.

The chain combines TRBV9 with TRBJ2-7; TRBD2 is a possible D gene (5 bases). V was cut by 3 bases and J by 9 bases, with 13 bases left in between. The CDR3 is 12 amino acids. Germline CDR1 and CDR2: SGDLS and YYNGEE. The CDR3 bases are TGTGCCAGCAGCGAAGGGAGTGGAGCGCAGTACTTC. Amino acid sequence: CASSEGSGAQYF.

The chain recombines TRBV7-2 with TRBJ2-5, with D uncertain. The J call may not be correct, given that the DNA end is closer to TRBJ2-7. This CDR3 region has 12 residues. The germline gives CDR1 SGHTA, CDR2 FQGNSA. The CDR3: CASSGVRYEQYF. CDR3 bases: TGTGCCAGCAGCGGTGTTCGGTACGAGCAGTACTTC.

This clone showed up just once. The rearrangement uses TRBV4-3 and TRBJ2-5; D is undetermined. Between the trimmed V and J ends, which lost 1 base and 5 bases, there was a span of 11 bases. The CDR3 runs to 14 residues. CDR1 LGHNA and CDR2 YSLEER come from the germline V gene. The CDR3 protein is CASSQGAGKETQYF. The CDR3 DNA follows: TGCGCCAGCAGCCAAGGGGCTGGGAAGGAGACCCAGTACTTC.

This sequence joins TRBV12-5 and TRBJ2-7; weak D call: TRBD2 (6 bases). The CDR3 runs to 15 residues. Deletions cut 2 bases from V and 0 bases from J, with 11 bases between. Germline CDR1 and CDR2: LGHNT and FRNRAP. In DNA form, the CDR3 reads TGTGCTAGTGGTTTGTGGGCGGGGCGCTCCTACGAGCAGTACTTC. This encodes CASGLWAGRSYEQYF.

This chain uses TRBV11-2 with TRBJ2-7; 9 positions match TRBD2. Germline CDR1 SGHAT, CDR2 FQNNGV. The trim removed 5 bases at V and 0 bases at J, leaving 8 bases unmatched. This CDR3 has 16 amino acids. CDR3 bases: TGTGCCAGCAGCCGGGGCGGCGGGAGGGCCTCCTACGAGCAGTACTTC. Protein: CASSRGGGRASYEQYF.

This chain connects TRBV9 to TRBJ2-3; TRBD2 matches 13 bases. CDR3 length: 16 residues. Germline CDR1 and CDR2: SGDLS and YYNGEE. J was trimmed by 4 bases and V by 4 bases; bases with no gene match: 6. CDR3 residues: CASSPRTSGSPDTQYF. The DNA of the CDR3 is TGTGCCAGCAGCCCTAGGACTAGCGGGAGCCCAGATACGCAGTATTTT.

The chain recombines TRBV5-6 with TRBJ2-1; 8 bases are shared with TRBD1. There are 15 residues in the CDR3. J gave up 2 bases and V 3 bases, and 4 bases lay outside the gene matches. Germline CDR1 is SGHDT and CDR2 is YYEEEE. The DNA for the CDR3 is TGTGCCAGCAGCTATGGACAGGGAACCTACAATGAGCAGTTCTTC. This translates into CASSYGQGTYNEQFF.

This chain uses TRBV7-2 with TRBJ2-1; D is perhaps TRBD2 (6 bases). The CDR3 has 15 amino acids. V lost 5 bases to trimming and J lost 5 bases, with 16 bases between them. Germline lookup yields CDR1 SGHTA and CDR2 FQGNSA. CDR3 bases: TGTGCCAGCAGCCCTGAGTGGTGGGGGGACAATGAGCAGTTCTTC. This codes for CASSPEWWGDNEQFF.

The rearrangement links TRBV9 to TRBJ2-5; maybe TRBD2 (5 bases). CDR3 length: 15 amino acids. The germline V gene has CDR1 SGDLS and CDR2 YYNGEE. V lost 2 bases and J lost 5, with 16 bases in between. This chain's CDR3 is CASSVGLNSLETQYF. The DNA of the CDR3 is TGTGCCAGCAGCGTCGGACTGAATAGTCTGGAGACCCAGTACTTC.

V usage is TRBV6-5 and J usage is TRBJ2-2; D call uncertain. The germline V gene encodes CDR1 MNHEY and CDR2 SVGAGI. Trimming removed 2 bases from V and 3 bases from J, with 7 bases in between. The CDR3 runs to 14 residues. The CDR3 DNA is TGTGCCAGCAGTTACGGGCTCCACACCGGGGAGCTGTTTTTT. Its protein is CASSYGLHTGELFF.

This chain connects TRBV16 to TRBJ1-2; maybe TRBD1 (5 bases). V was clipped by 4 bases and J by 3 bases, with 21 bases between them. The CDR3 runs to 17 residues. Germline CDR1 is KGHSY and CDR2 is FQNENV. CDR3 loop: CASSPTQGPSRHYGYTF. The CDR3 DNA is TGTGCCAGCAGCCCCACCCAGGGCCCTTCCCGCCACTATGGCTACACCTTC.

V and J are TRBV20-1 and TRBJ2-1; D gene unclear. Trimming took off 0 bases at V and 6 bases at J, with 3 bases between the two ends. The germline V gene encodes CDR1 DFQATT and CDR2 SNEGSKA (reference sequence). This CDR3 comprises 11 residues. The CDR3 DNA reads TGCAGTGCTAGAGAAGTCAATGAGCAGTTCTTC. Amino acids: CSAREVNEQFF.

The genes are TRBV9 and TRBJ2-5, with D hard to call. The CDR3 contains 13 residues. V was shortened by 0 bases and J by 4 bases, with 7 bases between the two germline ends. Germline CDR1 reads SGDLS; CDR2 reads YYNGEE. DNA of the CDR3: TGTGCCAGCAGCGTAGATAAGGGAGAGACCCAGTACTTC. Translated: CASSVDKGETQYF.

The gene calls are TRBV6-1 and TRBJ2-3; D may be TRBD1 or TRBD2 (5 bases each). Between the trimmed V and J ends, which lost 7 bases and 8 bases, there was a span of 22 bases. Germline loops: CDR1 MNHNS, CDR2 SASEGT. CDR3 length: 15 residues. CDR3 sequence reads: CASTLAGSSGGTQYF. The CDR3 nucleotides read TGTGCCAGCACTCTGGCAGGATCCTCTGGGGGTACGCAGTATTTT.

CDR3 nucleotides: TGTGCCAGCAGCCCCCTAGCGGGGGTTTCAGATACGCAGTATTTT. Translating gives CASSPLAGVSDTQYF. The chain employs TRBV9 and TRBJ2-3; TRBD2 agrees at 10 bases. The CDR3 has 15 residues. J was trimmed by 4 bases and V by 4 bases; bases with no gene match: 6. From germline, CDR1 is SGDLS and CDR2 YYNGEE.

The CDR3 sequence is CASSVGQGAFGPPDYEQYF. The CDR3 DNA is TGTGCCAGCAGCGTAGGACAGGGGGCGTTCGGGCCTCCTGACTACGAGCAGTACTTC. The chain uses TRBV7-9 and TRBJ2-7; 11 bases map to TRBD1. The CDR3 is 19 amino acids. The V segment lost 5 bases and the J segment 3 bases; nucleotides outside the gene matches: 18. Germline V lookup: CDR1 SEHNR, CDR2 FQNEAQ (reference sequence). The entire variable domain, with the rest obtained from reference TRBV7-9 and TRBJ2-7, is as follows: DTGVSQNPRHKITKRGQNVTFRCDPISEHNRLYWYRQTLGQGPEFLTYFQNEAQLEKSRLLSDRFSAERPKGSFSTLEIQRTEQGDSAMYLCASSVGQGAFGPPDYEQYFGPGTRLTVT.

The chain joins TRBV27 to TRBJ2-7, with TRBD1 identical over 7 bases. Trimming removed 4 bases from V and 4 bases from J; junction bases left unmatched: 13. The germline CDR1 and CDR2 sequences are MNHEY and SMNVEV (reference sequence). The CDR3 extends over 16 amino acids. The chain's CDR3 is CASSSYPGTVSYEQYF. CDR3 DNA: TGTGCCAGCAGTTCATATCCCGGGACAGTTTCATACGAGCAGTACTTC.

V and J are TRBV7-2 and TRBJ1-5; D remains unclear. This CDR3 is built from 15 residues. V was pared by 2 bases and J by 0 bases, with 8 bases between. Germline assignment: CDR1 SGHTA and CDR2 FQGNSA. The CDR3 nucleotides read TGTGCCAGCAGCTTAAACAGAAATAGCAATCAGCCCCAGCATTTT. Its translation is CASSLNRNSNQPQHF. Together with reference TRBV7-2 and TRBJ1-5, the CDR3 gives the full variable domain: GAGVSQSPSNKVTEKGKDVELRCDPISGHTALYWYRQSLGQGLEFLIYFQGNSAPDKSGLPSDRFSAERTGGSVSTLTIQRTQQEDSAVYLCASSLNRNSNQPQHFGDGTRLSIL.

The V gene is TRBV23-1, the J gene TRBJ1-6; D call uncertain. TRBV23-1 is identified as an open reading frame with a role that is uncertain. The CDR3 length is 17 residues. V was trimmed by 1 base and J by 6 bases, leaving 16 bases between them. The CDR3, as DNA: TGCGCCAGCAGTCAATATACGACCGGAGGGAGTAATTCACCCCTCCACTTT. Encoded protein: CASSQYTTGGSNSPLHF.

This clone has only one observation. This chain uses TRBV6-5 with TRBJ2-5; D gene uncertain. The CDR3 totals 12 residues. In germline, CDR1 is MNHEY, CDR2 SVGAGI. Trimming removed 8 bases at V and 7 bases at J, with 14 bases between. CDR3 bases: TGTGCCAGCTCCTTGGTCAAGGGGACCCAGTACTTC. Translation: CASSLVKGTQYF.

V and J are TRBV19 and TRBJ1-5; no reliable D call. The V gene lost 3 bases and the J gene lost 5 bases, with 14 bases spanning the gap. Per the germline V gene, CDR1 is LNHDA and CDR2 is SQIVND (reference sequence). The CDR3 spans 15 residues. This CDR3 reads CASSMGGRFYQPQHF. Here the CDR3 DNA reads TGTGCCAGTAGTATGGGAGGGCGGTTCTATCAGCCCCAGCATTTT.

The V call is TRBV2, the J call TRBJ2-3; no reliable D call. CDR3 length: 12 amino acids. Germline CDR1 SNHLY, CDR2 FYNNEI. Deletions cut 6 bases from V and 2 bases from J, with 6 bases between. CDR3: CASRGFTDTQYF. CDR3 in DNA: TGTGCCAGCAGAGGGTTCACAGATACGCAGTATTTT.

The CDR3 sequence is CASSLVAGPSGNTIYF. CDR3 DNA: TGTGCCAGCAGCTTGGTGGCAGGGCCCTCTGGAAACACCATATATTTT. The V gene is TRBV5-5, the J gene TRBJ1-3; TRBD1 might be the D (5 bases). With 0 bases removed from V and 0 bases from J, the gap between germline ends came to 10 bases. Germline CDR1 SGHKS, CDR2 YYEKEE (reference sequence). The length of the CDR3 is 16 residues.

This clone came up once. The chain carries TRBV2 and TRBJ1-1; D is uncertain. Germline CDR1 and CDR2: SNHLY and FYNNEI. This CDR3 contains 15 residues. Trimming removed 2 bases at V and 5 bases at J, with 15 bases between. The DNA for the CDR3 is TGTGCCAGCAGTGAAAAGGGTAACCGACGGACTGAAGCTTTCTTT. Translated: CASSEKGNRRTEAFF. Using reference TRBV2 and TRBJ1-1 for the parts outside the CDR3, the full variable domain is EPEVTQTPSHQVTQMGQEVILRCVPISNHLYFYWYRQILGQKVEFLVSFYNNEISEKSEIFDDQFSVERPDGSNFTLKIRSTKLEDSAMYFCASSEKGNRRTEAFFGQGTRLTVV.